The clone carrying this TCR beta chain has at least ten counts. Its antigen is not identified. V lost 4 bases, J lost 0 bases, and 5 bases stayed unmatched. Germline lookup yields CDR1 GTSNPN and CDR2 SVGIG (reference sequence). This CDR3 region has 16 residues. This sample was taken from a study of cytomegalovirus exposure and HLA in healthy donors. Study-wide findings and caveats: Most sequenced TCRs were rare (though some public TCRs occurred in many donors). TCR beta sequences reportedly predicted most subjects' HLA-A and HLA-B alleles accurately. Approximately 18,000 TCR beta sequences were associated with HLA alleles at 0.05 false discovery rate in a later analysis.

A multiplex PCR was run with 60 Vbeta primers and 13 Jbeta primers. Authors' data handling: Unique TCR beta chains totaled around 86 million in a later count, with approximately 10 million of them shared. This table comes from immunoSEQ multiplex PCR, and its TCRdb copy is limited to in-frame clones, with some not included. The V and J calls and the clone size are those of that table, but D and trimming were determined from the DNA. In the table there are just under 150,000 clones, roughly 80% of which are singletons. This chain uses TRBV30 with TRBJ1-4; 10 bases are a match to TRBD1. The receptor was derived from a woman younger than 45 in good health and CMV-seronegative. The sequenced sample was PBMCs. CDR3 nucleotides: TGTGCCTGGAAGGACAGGGGGTGGGCAACTAATGAAAAACTGTTTTTT. Translating gives CAWKDRGWATNEKLFF.